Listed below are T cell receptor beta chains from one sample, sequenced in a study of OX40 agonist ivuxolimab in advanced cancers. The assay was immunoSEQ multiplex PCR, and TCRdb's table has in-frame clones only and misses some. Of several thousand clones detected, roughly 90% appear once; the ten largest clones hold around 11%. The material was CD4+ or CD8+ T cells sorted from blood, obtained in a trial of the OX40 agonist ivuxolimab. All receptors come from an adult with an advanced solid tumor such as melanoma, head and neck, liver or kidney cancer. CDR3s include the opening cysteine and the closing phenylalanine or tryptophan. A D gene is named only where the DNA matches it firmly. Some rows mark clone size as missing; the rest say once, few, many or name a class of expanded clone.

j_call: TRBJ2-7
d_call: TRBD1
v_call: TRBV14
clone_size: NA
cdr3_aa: CASSPGTGSGEQYF
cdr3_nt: TGTGCCAGCAGCCCTGGGACAGGGTCGGGGGAGCAGTACTTC

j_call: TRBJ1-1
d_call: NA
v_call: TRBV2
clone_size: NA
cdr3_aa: CASRQAITLNTEAFF
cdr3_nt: TGTGCCAGCAGGCAAGCCATAACCCTAAACACTGAAGCTTTCTTT

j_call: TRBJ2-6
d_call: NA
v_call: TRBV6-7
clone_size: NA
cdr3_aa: CASSGSTRFTKSGQRLTF
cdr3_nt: TGTGCCAGCAGTGGGTCAACGCGTTTTACAAAGTCGGGCCAACGTCTGACTTTC

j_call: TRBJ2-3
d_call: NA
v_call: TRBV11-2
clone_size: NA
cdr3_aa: CASSLGFTDTQYF
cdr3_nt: TGTGCCAGCAGCTTAGGTTTCACAGATACGCAGTATTTT

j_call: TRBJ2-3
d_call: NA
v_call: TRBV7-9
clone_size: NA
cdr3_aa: CASSLAGGTDTQYF
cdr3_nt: TGTGCCAGCAGCTTAGCGGGGGGCACAGATACGCAGTATTTT

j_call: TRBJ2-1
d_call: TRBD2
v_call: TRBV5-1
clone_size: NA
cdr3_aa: CARSGGKYNEQFF
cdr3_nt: TGCGCTCGTAGCGGGGGGAAATACAATGAGCAGTTCTTC

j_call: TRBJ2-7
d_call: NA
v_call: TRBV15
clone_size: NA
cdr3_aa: CATSRAGRDGNYEQYF
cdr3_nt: TGTGCCACCAGCAGAGCCGGAAGGGACGGGAACTACGAGCAGTACTTC

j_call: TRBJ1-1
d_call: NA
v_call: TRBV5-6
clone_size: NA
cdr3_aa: CASSFFSPNTEAFF
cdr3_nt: TGTGCCAGCAGCTTCTTTAGTCCGAACACTGAAGCTTTCTTT

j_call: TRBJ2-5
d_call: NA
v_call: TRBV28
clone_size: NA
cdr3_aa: CASSLTAGEPFQETQYF
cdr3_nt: TGTGCCAGCAGTTTGACTGCAGGGGAGCCCTTTCAAGAGACCCAGTACTTC

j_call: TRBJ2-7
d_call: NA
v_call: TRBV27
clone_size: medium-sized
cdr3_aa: CASSLGEGYEQYF
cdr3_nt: TGTGCCAGCAGCCTAGGGGAAGGCTACGAGCAGTACTTC

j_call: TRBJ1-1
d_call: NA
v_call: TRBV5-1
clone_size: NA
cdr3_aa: CASSWGTNQMNTEAFF
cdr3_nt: TGCGCCAGCAGCTGGGGGACAAACCAAATGAACACTGAAGCTTTCTTT

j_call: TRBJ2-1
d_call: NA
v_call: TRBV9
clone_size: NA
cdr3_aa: CASSVGPGMENEQFF
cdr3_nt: TGTGCCAGCAGCGTAGGGCCCGGAATGGAGAATGAGCAGTTCTTC

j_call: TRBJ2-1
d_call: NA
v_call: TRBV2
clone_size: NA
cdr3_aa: CASHRDSSYNEQFF
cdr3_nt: TGTGCCAGTCACAGGGATAGCTCCTACAATGAGCAGTTCTTC

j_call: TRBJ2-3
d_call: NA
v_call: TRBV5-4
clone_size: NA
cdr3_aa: CASSLEGGPWDTQYF
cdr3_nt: TGTGCCAGCAGCTTGGAAGGGGGGCCGTGGGATACGCAGTATTTT

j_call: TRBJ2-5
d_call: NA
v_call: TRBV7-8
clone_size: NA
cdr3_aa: CASSLARGPGGKETQYF
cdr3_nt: TGTGCCAGCAGCTTAGCCAGGGGCCCAGGGGGGAAAGAGACCCAGTACTTC

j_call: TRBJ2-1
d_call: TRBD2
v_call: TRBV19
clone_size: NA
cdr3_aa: CASSIGLKRGSYNEQFF
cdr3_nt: TGTGCCAGTAGTATAGGGCTTAAGCGGGGGTCCTACAATGAGCAGTTCTTC

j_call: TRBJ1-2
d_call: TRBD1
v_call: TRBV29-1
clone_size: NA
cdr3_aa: CSVENRGGYGYTF
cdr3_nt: TGCAGCGTTGAAAACAGGGGGGGCTATGGCTACACCTTC

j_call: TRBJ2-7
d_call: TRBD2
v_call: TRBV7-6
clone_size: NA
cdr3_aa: CASSLLAGTGEQYF
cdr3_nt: TGTGCCAGCAGCTTACTAGCGGGGACGGGGGAGCAGTACTTC

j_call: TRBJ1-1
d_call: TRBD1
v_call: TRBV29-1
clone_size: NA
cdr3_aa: CSVGGTAAEAFF
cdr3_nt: TGCAGCGTTGGAGGGACAGCGGCTGAAGCTTTCTTT

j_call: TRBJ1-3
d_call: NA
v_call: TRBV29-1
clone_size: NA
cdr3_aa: CSVMWQTDSGNTIYF
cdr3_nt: TGCAGCGTCATGTGGCAGACAGACTCTGGAAACACCATATATTTT

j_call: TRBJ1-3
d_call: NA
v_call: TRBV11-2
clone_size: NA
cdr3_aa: CASSRRGSGNTIYF
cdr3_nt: TGTGCCAGCAGCCGACGCGGCTCTGGAAACACCATATATTTT

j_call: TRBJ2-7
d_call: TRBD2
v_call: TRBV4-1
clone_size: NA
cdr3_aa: CASSHIAGGREQYF
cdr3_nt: TGCGCCAGCAGCCATATAGCGGGGGGTAGGGAGCAGTACTTC

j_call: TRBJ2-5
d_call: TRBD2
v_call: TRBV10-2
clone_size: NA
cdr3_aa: CASSGPSSGGARAQYF
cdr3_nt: TGCGCCAGCAGTGGCCCTTCTAGCGGGGGGGCCCGGGCCCAGTACTTC

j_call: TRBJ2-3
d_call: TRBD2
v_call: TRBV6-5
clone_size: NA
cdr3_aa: CASRDYTDTQYF
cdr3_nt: TGTGCCAGTAGGGACTACACAGATACGCAGTATTTT

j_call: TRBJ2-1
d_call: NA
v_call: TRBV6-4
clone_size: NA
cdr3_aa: CASSVVGDSYNEQFF
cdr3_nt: TGTGCCAGCAGTGTAGTGGGGGATTCCTACAATGAGCAGTTCTTC

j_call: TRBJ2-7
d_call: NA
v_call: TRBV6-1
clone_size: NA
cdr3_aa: CATKWTDSSYEQYF
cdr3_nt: TGTGCCACAAAGTGGACAGACAGCTCCTACGAGCAGTACTTC

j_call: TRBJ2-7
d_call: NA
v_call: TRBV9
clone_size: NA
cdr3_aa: CASSSTDGSYEQYF
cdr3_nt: TGTGCCAGCAGCTCGACAGACGGGTCCTACGAGCAGTACTTC

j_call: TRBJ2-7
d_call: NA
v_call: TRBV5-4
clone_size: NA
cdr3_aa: CASSLEGASYEQYF
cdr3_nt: TGTGCCAGCAGCTTGGAAGGGGCGTCCTACGAGCAGTACTTC

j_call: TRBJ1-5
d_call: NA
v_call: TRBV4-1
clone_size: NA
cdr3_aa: CASSLTTGSNQPQHF
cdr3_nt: TGCGCCAGCAGCCTAACGACAGGTAGCAATCAGCCCCAGCATTTT

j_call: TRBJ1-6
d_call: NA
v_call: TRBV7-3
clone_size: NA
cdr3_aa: CASSLRFGARNSPLHF
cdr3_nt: TGTGCCAGCAGCTTAAGGTTCGGGGCTCGTAATTCACCCCTCCACTTT

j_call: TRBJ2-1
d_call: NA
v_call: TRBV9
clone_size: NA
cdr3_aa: CASSAEGGVSYNEQFF
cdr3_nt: TGTGCCAGCAGCGCCGAGGGCGGGGTGTCCTACAATGAGCAGTTCTTC

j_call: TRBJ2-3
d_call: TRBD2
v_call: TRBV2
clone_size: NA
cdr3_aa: CASTLAVSTDTQYF
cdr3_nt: TGTGCCAGCACCCTAGCGGTTAGCACAGATACGCAGTATTTT

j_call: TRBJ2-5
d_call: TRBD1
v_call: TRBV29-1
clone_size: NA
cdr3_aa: CSVERQGAWETQYF
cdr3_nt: TGCAGCGTTGAAAGACAGGGGGCATGGGAGACCCAGTACTTC

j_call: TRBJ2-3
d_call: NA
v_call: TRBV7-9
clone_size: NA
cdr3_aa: CASRVGGSTDTQYF
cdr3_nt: TGTGCCAGCAGAGTTGGGGGAAGCACAGATACGCAGTATTTT

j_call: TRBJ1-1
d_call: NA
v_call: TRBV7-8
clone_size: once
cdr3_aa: CASSLSVNTEAFF
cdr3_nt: TGTGCCAGCAGCTTATCGGTGAACACTGAAGCTTTCTTT

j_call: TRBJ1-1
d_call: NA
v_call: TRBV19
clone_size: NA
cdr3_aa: CASSSTLPRSPDTEAFF
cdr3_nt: TGTGCCAGTAGTTCAACCCTACCCAGGTCCCCGGACACTGAAGCTTTCTTT

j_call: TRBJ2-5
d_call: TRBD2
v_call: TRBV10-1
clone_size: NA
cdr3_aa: CASSDLGLAGGRETQYF
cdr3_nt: TGCGCCAGCAGTGACCTTGGACTAGCGGGGGGCCGGGAGACCCAGTACTTC

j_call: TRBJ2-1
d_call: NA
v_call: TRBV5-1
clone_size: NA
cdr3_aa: CASSLEEGSYNEQFF
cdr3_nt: TGCGCCAGCAGCTTGGAGGAGGGTTCCTACAATGAGCAGTTCTTC

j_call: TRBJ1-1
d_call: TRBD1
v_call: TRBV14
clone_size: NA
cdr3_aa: CASSLRTGARNTEAFF
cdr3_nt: TGTGCCAGCAGCCTTCGGACAGGGGCTCGGAACACTGAAGCTTTCTTT

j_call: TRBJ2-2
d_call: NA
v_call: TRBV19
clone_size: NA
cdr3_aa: CASSILGGESGELFF
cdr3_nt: TGTGCCAGTAGTATCCTGGGGGGAGAGTCCGGGGAGCTGTTTTTT

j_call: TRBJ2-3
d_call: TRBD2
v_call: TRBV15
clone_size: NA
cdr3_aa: CATSTRLAENTQYF
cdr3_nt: TGTGCCACCAGCACCCGACTAGCGGAAAATACGCAGTATTTT

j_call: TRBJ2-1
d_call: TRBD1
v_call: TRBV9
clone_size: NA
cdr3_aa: CASSVRTGAYNEQFF
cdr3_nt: TGTGCCAGCAGCGTACGGACAGGGGCCTACAATGAGCAGTTCTTC

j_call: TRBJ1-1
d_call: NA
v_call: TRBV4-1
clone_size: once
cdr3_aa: CASSPSGNTEAFF
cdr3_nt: TGCGCCAGCAGCCCCTCAGGGAACACTGAAGCTTTCTTT

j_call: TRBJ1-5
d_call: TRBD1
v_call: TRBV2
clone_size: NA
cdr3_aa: CASSYAGTGSNQPQHF
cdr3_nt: TGTGCCAGCAGCTACGCCGGGACAGGAAGCAATCAGCCCCAGCATTTT

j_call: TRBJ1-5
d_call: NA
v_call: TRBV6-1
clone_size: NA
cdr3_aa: CASSLDRNQPQHF
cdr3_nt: TGTGCCAGCAGCCTCGACAGGAATCAGCCCCAGCATTTT

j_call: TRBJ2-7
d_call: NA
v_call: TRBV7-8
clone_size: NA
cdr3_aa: CASSLRRKRGETYEQYF
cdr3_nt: TGTGCCAGCAGCTTAAGGAGGAAGAGGGGGGAGACCTACGAGCAGTACTTC

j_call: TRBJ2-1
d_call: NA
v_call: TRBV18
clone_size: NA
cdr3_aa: CASSQRPEYNEQFF
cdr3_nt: TGTGCCAGCTCACAACGCCCTGAATACAATGAGCAGTTCTTC

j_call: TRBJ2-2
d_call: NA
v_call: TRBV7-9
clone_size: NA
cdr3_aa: CASSFPGELFF
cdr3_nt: TGTGCCAGCAGCTTTCCAGGGGAGCTGTTTTTT

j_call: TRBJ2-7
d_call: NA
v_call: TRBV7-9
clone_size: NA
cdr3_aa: CASSQVAEYEQYF
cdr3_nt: TGCGCCAGCAGCCAAGTAGCGGAATACGAGCAGTACTTC

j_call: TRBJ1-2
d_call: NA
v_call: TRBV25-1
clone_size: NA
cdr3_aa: CASSEGYYGYTF
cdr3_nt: TGTGCCAGCAGTGAGGGATACTATGGCTACACCTTC

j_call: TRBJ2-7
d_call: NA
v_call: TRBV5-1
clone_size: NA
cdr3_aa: CASSLYPTDAQLSYEQYF
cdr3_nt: TGCGCCAGCAGCTTGTACCCTACAGACGCCCAGCTCTCCTACGAGCAGTACTTC

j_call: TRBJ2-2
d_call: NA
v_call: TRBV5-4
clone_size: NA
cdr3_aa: CASSFSGAGELFF
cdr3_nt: TGTGCCAGCAGCTTTTCAGGTGCCGGGGAGCTGTTTTTT

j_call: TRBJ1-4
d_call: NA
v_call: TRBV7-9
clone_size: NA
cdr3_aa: CASSYPGTPNEKLFF
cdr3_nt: TGTGCCAGCAGCTACCCCGGGACTCCTAATGAAAAACTGTTTTTT

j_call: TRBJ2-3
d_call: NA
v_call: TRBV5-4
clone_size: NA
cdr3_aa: CASSFPGPDTQYF
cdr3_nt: TGTGCCAGCAGCTTCCCCGGTCCAGATACGCAGTATTTT

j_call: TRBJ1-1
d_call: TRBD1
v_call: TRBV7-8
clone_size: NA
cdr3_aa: CASSAPQGRSTEAFF
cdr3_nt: TGTGCCAGCAGCGCCCCACAGGGGAGGAGCACTGAAGCTTTCTTT

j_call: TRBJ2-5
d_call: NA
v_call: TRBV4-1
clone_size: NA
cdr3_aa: CASSQGPGLETQYF
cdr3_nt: TGCGCCAGCAGCCAAGGTCCAGGGTTGGAGACCCAGTACTTC

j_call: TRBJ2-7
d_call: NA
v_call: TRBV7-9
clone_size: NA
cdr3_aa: CASSPVVRDSYEQYF
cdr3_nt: TGTGCCAGCAGCCCCGTGGTCAGGGACTCCTACGAGCAGTACTTC

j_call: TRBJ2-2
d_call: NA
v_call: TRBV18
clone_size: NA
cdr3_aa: CASSPVRGAVDTGELFF
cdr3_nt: TGTGCCAGCTCACCCGTCCGAGGGGCCGTGGACACCGGGGAGCTGTTTTTT

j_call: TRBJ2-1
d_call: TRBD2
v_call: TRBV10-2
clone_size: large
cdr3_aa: CASRRPGLAGRHEQFF
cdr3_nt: TGCGCCAGCAGACGCCCGGGACTAGCGGGTCGGCATGAGCAGTTCTTC